This T cell receptor (beta chain) was retrieved from a study of identical twins. This clonotype was counted ten times or more. The antigen remains undetermined. TCRdb independently ran MiXCR on the 5' RACE reads; one entry per CDR3 protein. Altogether nearly 650,000 distinct CDR3 sequences are present, about 7.6% being singletons, with the ten largest covering about 1.5%. Findings and caveats of the study: Compared with models, monozygotic twins showed more out-of-frame TCR alpha sharing. Twin-shared out-of-frame alpha sequences were enriched for low generation probability.

The CDR3 is made up of 12 amino acids. Trimming shortened V by 10 bases and J by 8 bases, and 15 bases separated the two germline ends. These data are also associated with another study on yellow fever vaccine responses in identical twins.

What was sequenced was PBMCs. This sequence was found in a woman between 18 and 30 years old in good health. This chain links TRBV12-3 or TRBV12-4 with TRBJ2-1, with D maybe TRBD1 (7 bases). CDR3 sequence (DNA): TGTGCCATAAGTCAGGGGGGCCATGAGCAGTTCTTC. Protein sequence: CAISQGGHEQFF.